This T cell receptor (beta chain) was profiled in a study of T cell changes during pregnancy in multiple sclerosis. Clones were sequenced by immunoSEQ multiplex PCR, and TCRdb holds only the in-frame ones, with some missing. Found here are 33,000 or so clones, over 75% of them singletons; the top ten hold 6% to 7.5%. Germline values: CDR1 SGDLS, CDR2 YYNGEE. V lost 3 bases to trimming and J lost 6 bases; unmatched junction nucleotides: 6. CDR3 length equals 14 residues. Sample: CD8+ T cells from peripheral blood mononuclear cells, taken in the second trimester of pregnancy. The V gene is TRBV9, the J gene TRBJ2-7, with 10 bases identical to TRBD1. The sequence was obtained from a female donor with multiple sclerosis, enrolled in a pregnancy study. This CDR3 reads CASSGGTGDIEQYF. CDR3 bases: TGTGCCAGCAGCGGAGGGACAGGGGATATCGAGCAGTACTTC.